This T cell receptor beta chain is drawn from a study of blood T cell repertoires in COVID-19. As for the study in general: There were acute and convalescent COVID-19 samples, and they came from the United States, Italy and Spain. T cells, B-cell-depleted T cells, or PBMCs supplied cDNA or gDNA.

Germline V gene lookup returns CDR1 SGDLS and CDR2 YYNGEE. CDR3 length: 14 residues. V dropped 0 bases and J dropped 1 base, with 6 bases sitting between them. Clones were read by immunoSEQ multiplex PCR, and TCRdb kept only the in-frame ones, dropping some. The table has approximately 190,000 clones, 80% to 90% seen once. This receptor was obtained from a woman in her 70s with active or convalescent COVID-19. Sequenced material: peripheral blood. V usage is TRBV9 and J usage is TRBJ2-3; no clear D gene. The CDR3 nucleotides read TGTGCCAGCAGCGTAGTCCAGGGCACAGATACGCAGTATTTT. This codes for CASSVVQGTDTQYF.